This T cell receptor (beta chain) was profiled in a study of blood T cells in healthy people across ages (dated by TCRdb to about 2015). For context, the study as a whole: Template switching captured roughly one uniquely barcoded TCR beta cDNA molecule per two T cells in model experiments. Using deep sequencing normalized with unique cDNA molecular identifiers, the study measured how TCR beta repertoire diversity changes with age. Donors were grouped into four age groups: young (average 16 years), middle-aged (about 38), aged (approximately 58) and long-lived (approximately 78). To avoid experimental bias, donors of different ages were distributed randomly across sequencing lanes. The study analyzed two additional independent replicas of 1 million unique cDNA reads from the same blood draw for two donors, one aged 18 to 29 and one aged 80 or older.

The germline V gene specifies SGHTA as CDR1 and FQGNSA as CDR2. V loses 0 bases, J loses 7 bases, and the germline ends lie 7 bases apart. Including cysteine and phenylalanine, the CDR3 has 12 amino acids. The only DNA kept is the CDR3, 36 bases in frame from the first base. Receptor amplification or capture employed 5' RACE. TCRdb records Illumina HiSeq 2500 as the sequencer. The second PCR ran for about 6 to 11 cycles and used a J-beta primer mix along with a sample-barcoded 5' primer. A unique molecular identifier was introduced onto each TCR beta cDNA molecule by a template-switch 5' adaptor carrying 12 random nucleotides. Each sample yielded at least 3 million CDR3-containing paired-end reads. First-strand cDNA synthesis was performed from all RNA using the Mint cDNA synthesis kit, with priming by a TRBC-specific oligonucleotide. All cDNA was treated with uracil-DNA glycosylase and then went through a first 18-cycle PCR with the universal primers M1SS and BC2_uni_R. The published analysis was carried out like this. Normalization of each sample was performed by random selection of 1 million high-quality reads, each carrying a distinct molecular identifier. Instead of being binned into consensus sequences, reads with shared molecular identifiers were discarded. MiTCR, set to a Q25 quality threshold and the strictest error-elimination algorithm, was used for CDR3 identification, clonotype clustering and error correction. A nonparametric unseen species model using Euler transformation provided a lower-bound estimate of total TCR beta diversity. TCRdb trimmed the raw reads at Q25, called clones with MiXCR and kept productive beta chains. Rows are combined by CDR3 protein, so each entry shows the most common genes and DNA. The V and J calls follow TCRdb's processing rather than the paper's. This sample holds roughly 2 million distinct CDR3 sequences; roughly 52% were observed only once. Approximately 2.1% of the sample rests with the top ten.

There are a few counts of this clonotype. The target of this receptor is not known. No much larger clone exists at a distance of one base, and base qualities are not known. The paper as a whole reports these results and caveats: As age increased, observed TCR beta diversity per million T cells dropped in a roughly linear way, and a significant reduction was already evident by age 40. Compared with the aged group, more naive CD4+ T cells, fewer expanded clones and increased TCR diversity were shown by the long-lived group, suggesting age selection. Estimates of total diversity from one million sequenced T cells were regarded as lower bounds and underestimates. Observed TCR beta diversity correlated strongly with the percentage of naive T cells measured by flow cytometry. Bulk unsorted PBMC profiling prevented conclusive comparison of naive and antigen-experienced compartments. Donor CMV infection status was unknown, potentially confounding age-related changes in expanded clonotypes.

Systemically healthy Caucasian individuals from Russia, 39 in total and aged roughly 6 to 95 years, were included as donors. About 10 milliliters of peripheral blood were drawn from each donor into EDTA-treated Vacutainer tubes. Ficoll-Paque density-gradient centrifugation was used to isolate PBMCs, with at least 6 million obtained per sample. Trizol reagent was used to extract total RNA from PBMCs, with at least 6 micrograms per sample. Naive CD45RAhigh/CD27high T cell percentages were measured by flow cytometry on a PBMC aliquot from every donor. The sequencing input was blood. The chain employs TRBV7-2 and TRBJ2-7, with the D gene uncertain. The origin of this receptor is a woman aged 40 to 50 in good health. The DNA reads TGTGCCAGCAGCTTAGCCTTCCAGGAGCAGTACTTC. Translated, it gives CASSLAFQEQYF. The full variable domain, completed from the reference TRBV7-2 and TRBJ2-7 proteins outside the CDR3, reads GAGVSQSPSNKVTEKGKDVELRCDPISGHTALYWYRQSLGQGLEFLIYFQGNSAPDKSGLPSDRFSAERTGGSVSTLTIQRTQQEDSAVYLCASSLAFQEQYFGPGTRLTVT.